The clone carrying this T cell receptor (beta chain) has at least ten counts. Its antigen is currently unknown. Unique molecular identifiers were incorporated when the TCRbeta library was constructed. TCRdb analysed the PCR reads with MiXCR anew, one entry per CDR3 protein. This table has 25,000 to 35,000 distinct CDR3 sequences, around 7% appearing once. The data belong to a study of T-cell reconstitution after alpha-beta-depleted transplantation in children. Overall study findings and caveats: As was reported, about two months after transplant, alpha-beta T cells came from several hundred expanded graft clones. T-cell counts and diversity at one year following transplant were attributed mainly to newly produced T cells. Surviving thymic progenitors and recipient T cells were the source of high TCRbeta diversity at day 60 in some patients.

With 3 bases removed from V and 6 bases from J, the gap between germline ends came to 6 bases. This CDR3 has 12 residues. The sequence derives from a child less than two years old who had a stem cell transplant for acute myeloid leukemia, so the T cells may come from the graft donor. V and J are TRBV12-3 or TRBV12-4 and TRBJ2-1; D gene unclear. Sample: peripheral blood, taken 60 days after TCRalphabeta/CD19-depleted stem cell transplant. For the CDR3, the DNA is TGTGCCAGCAGTTTTATAGTCAATGAGCAGTTCTTC. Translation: CASSFIVNEQFF.